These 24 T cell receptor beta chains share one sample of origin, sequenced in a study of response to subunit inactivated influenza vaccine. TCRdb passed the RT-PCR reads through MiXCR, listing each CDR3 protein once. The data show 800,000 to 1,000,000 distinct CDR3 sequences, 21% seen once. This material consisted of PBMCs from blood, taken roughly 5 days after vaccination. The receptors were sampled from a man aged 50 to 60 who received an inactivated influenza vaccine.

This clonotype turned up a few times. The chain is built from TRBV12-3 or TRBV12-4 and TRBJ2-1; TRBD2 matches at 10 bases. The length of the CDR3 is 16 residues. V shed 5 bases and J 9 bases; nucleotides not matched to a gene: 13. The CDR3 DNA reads TGTGCCAGCAGTCTCACTAGCGGGATAGCAGGGGGTGAGCAGTTCTTC. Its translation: CASSLTSGIAGGEQFF.

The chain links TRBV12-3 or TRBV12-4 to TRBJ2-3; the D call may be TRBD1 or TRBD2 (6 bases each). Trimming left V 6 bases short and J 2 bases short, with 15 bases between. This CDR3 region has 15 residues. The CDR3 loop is CASSRRGGYTDTQYF. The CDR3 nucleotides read TGTGCCAGCAGCCGCCGAGGGGGGTACACAGATACGCAGTATTTT.

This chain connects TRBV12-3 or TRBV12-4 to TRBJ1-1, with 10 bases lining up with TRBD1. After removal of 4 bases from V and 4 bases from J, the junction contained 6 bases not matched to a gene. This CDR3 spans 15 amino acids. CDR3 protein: CASSWGQGTSTEAFF. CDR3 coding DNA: TGTGCCAGCAGTTGGGGACAGGGGACTTCCACTGAAGCTTTCTTT.

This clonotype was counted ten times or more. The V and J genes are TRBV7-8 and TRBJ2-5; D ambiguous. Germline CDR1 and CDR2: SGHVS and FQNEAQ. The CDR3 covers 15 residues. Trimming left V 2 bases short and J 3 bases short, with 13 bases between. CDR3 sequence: CASSLSGWPEETQYF. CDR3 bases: TGTGCCAGCAGCTTATCGGGCTGGCCAGAAGAGACCCAGTACTTC. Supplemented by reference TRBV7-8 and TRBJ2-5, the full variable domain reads GAGVSQSPRYKVAKRGQDVALRCDPISGHVSLFWYQQALGQGPEFLTYFQNEAQLDKSGLPSDRFFAERPEGSVSTLKIQRTQQEDSAVYLCASSLSGWPEETQYFGPGTRLLVL.

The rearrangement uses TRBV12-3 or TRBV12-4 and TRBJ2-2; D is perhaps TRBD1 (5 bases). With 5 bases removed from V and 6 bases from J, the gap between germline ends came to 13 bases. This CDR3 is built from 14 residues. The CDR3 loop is CASSLQRQPGELFF. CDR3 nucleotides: TGTGCCAGCAGTCTCCAAAGACAGCCCGGGGAGCTGTTTTTT.

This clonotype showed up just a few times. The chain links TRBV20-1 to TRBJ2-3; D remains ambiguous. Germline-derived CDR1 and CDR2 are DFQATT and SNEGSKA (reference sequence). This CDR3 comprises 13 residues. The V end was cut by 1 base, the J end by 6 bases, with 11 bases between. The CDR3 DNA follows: TGCAGTGCTAGAGGCGTCCTCGTGGATACGCAGTATTTT. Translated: CSARGVLVDTQYF.

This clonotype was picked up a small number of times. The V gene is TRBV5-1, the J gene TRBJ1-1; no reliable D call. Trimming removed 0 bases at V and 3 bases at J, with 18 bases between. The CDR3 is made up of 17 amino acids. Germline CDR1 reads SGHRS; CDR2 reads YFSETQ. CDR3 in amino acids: CASSLASLSRAHTEAFF. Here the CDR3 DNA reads TGCGCCAGCAGCTTGGCCAGCCTATCAAGAGCGCACACTGAAGCTTTCTTT.

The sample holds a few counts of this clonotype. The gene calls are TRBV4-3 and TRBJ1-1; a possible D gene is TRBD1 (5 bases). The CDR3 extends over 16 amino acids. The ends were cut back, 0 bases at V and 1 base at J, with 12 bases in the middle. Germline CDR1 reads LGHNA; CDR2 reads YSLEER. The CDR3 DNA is TGCGCCAGCAGCCAAGAGGTAACAGGCACGAACACTGAAGCTTTCTTT. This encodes CASSQEVTGTNTEAFF.

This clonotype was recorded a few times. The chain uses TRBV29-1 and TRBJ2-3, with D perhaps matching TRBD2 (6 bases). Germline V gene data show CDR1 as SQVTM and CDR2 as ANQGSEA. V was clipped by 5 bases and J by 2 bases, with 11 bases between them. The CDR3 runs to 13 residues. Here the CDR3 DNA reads TGCAGCGTTTCGGCGGGGTACACAGATACGCAGTATTTT. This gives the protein CSVSAGYTDTQYF.

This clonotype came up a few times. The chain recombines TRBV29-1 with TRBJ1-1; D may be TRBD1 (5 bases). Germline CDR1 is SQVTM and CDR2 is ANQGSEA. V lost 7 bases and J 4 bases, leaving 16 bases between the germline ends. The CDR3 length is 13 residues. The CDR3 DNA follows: TGCAGCGGGGGCGAGGGGAGGACCACTGAAGCTTTCTTT. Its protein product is CSGGEGRTTEAFF. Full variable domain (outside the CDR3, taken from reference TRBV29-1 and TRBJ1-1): SAVISQKPSRDICQRGTSLTIQCQVDSQVTMMFWYRQQPGQSLTLIATANQGSEATYESGFVIDKFPISRPNLTFSTLTVSNMSPEDSSIYLCSGGEGRTTEAFFGQGTRLTVV.

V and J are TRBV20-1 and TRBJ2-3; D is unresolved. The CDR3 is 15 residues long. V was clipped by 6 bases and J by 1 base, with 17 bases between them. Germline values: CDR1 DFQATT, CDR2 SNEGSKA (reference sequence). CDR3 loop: CSAHPGRQRTDTQYF. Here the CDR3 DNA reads TGCAGTGCCCACCCCGGAAGACAACGCACAGATACGCAGTATTTT.

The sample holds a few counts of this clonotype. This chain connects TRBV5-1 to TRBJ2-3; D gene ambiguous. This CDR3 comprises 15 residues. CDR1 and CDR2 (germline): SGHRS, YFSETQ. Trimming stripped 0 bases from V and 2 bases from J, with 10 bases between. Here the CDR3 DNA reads TGCGCCAGCAGCTTGGAGCACTTTTCCACAGATACGCAGTATTTT. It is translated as CASSLEHFSTDTQYF. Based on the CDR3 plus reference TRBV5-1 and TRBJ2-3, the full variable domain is KAGVTQTPRYLIKTRGQQVTLSCSPISGHRSVSWYQQTPGQGLQFLFEYFSETQRNKGNFPGRFSGRQFSNSRSEMNVSTLELGDSALYLCASSLEHFSTDTQYFGPGTRLTVL.

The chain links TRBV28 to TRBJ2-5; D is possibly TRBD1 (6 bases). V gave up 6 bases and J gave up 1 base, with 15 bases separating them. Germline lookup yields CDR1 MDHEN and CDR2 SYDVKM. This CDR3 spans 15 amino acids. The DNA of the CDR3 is TGTGCCAGCAGGAGGACAGCTTTATCCCAAGAGACCCAGTACTTC. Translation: CASRRTALSQETQYF.

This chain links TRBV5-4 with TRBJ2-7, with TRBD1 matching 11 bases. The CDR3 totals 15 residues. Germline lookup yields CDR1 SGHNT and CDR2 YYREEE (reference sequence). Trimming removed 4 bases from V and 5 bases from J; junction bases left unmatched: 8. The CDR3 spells CASSHRDRGAHEQYF. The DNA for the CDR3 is TGTGCCAGCAGCCACCGGGACAGGGGGGCCCACGAGCAGTACTTC.

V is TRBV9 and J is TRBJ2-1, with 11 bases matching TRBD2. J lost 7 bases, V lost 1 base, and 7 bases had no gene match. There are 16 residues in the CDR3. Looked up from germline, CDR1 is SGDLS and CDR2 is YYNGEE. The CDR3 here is CASSVIAGGPINEQFF. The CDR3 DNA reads TGTGCCAGCAGCGTAATAGCGGGGGGGCCCATAAATGAGCAGTTCTTC.

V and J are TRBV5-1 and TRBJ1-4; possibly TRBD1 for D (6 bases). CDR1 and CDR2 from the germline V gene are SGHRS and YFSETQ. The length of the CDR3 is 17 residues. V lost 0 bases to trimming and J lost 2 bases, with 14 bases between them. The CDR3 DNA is TGCGCCAGCAGCTTGGCCGGTCCAGGGGCGACTAATGAAAAACTGTTTTTT. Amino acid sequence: CASSLAGPGATNEKLFF.

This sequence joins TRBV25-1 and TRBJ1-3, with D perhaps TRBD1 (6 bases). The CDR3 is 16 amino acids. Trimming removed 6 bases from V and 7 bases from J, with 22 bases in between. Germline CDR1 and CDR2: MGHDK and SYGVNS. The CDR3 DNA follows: TGTGCCAGCAGCACCCATCAAGGGGGACGGAGGAACACCATATATTTT. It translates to CASSTHQGGRRNTIYF.

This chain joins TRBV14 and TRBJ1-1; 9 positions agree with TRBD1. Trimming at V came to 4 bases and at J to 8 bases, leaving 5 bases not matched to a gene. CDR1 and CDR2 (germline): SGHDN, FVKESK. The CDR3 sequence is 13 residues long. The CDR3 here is CASSRVDRGEAFF. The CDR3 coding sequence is TGTGCCAGCAGCCGCGTTGACAGGGGGGAAGCTTTCTTT. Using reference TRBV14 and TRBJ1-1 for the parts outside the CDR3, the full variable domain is EAGVTQFPSHSVIEKGQTVTLRCDPISGHDNLYWYRRVMGKEIKFLLHFVKESKQDESGMPNNRFLAERTGGTYSTLKVQPAELEDSGVYFCASSRVDRGEAFFGQGTRLTVV.

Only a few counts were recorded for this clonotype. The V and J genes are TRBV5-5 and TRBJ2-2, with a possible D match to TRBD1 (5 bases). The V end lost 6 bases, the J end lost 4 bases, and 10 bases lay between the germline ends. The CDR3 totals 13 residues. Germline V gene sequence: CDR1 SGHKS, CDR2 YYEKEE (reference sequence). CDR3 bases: TGTGCCAGCACCCAGGGTTCCACCGGGGAGCTGTTTTTT. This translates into CASTQGSTGELFF.

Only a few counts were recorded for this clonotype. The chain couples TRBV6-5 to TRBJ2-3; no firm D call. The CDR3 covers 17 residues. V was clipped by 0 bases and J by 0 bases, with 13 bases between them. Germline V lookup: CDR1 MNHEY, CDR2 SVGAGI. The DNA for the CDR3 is TGTGCCAGCAGTTACTCTGATACGGTTGCTAGCACAGATACGCAGTATTTT. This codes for CASSYSDTVASTDTQYF.

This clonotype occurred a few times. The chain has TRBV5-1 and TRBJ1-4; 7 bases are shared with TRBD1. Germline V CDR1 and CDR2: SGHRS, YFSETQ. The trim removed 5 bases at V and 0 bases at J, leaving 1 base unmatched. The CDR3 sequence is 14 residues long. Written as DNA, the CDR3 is TGCGCCAGCAGGGGGACAGCAACTAATGAAAAACTGTTTTTT. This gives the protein CASRGTATNEKLFF.

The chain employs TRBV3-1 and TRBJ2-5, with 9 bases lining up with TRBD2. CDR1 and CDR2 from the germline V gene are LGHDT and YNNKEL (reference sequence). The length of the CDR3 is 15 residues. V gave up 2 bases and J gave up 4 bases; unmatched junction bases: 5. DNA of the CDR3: TGTGCCAGCAGCCAACTAGCGGGGTCCGGAGAGACCCAGTACTTC. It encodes CASSQLAGSGETQYF.

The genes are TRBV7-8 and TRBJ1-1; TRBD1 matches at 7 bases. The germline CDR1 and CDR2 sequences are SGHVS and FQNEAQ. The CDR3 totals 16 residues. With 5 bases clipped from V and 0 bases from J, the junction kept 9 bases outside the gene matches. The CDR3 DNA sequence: TGTGCCAGCAGCCCCGGGACAGCTACCATGAACACTGAAGCTTTCTTT. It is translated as CASSPGTATMNTEAFF.

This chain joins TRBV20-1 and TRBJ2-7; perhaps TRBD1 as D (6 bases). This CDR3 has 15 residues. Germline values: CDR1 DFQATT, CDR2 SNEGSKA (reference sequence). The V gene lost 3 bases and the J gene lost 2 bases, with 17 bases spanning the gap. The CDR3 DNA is TGCAGTGCTAGCAAAACAGGGATGGGGGCCTACGAGCAGTACTTC. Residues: CSASKTGMGAYEQYF.